Following are 13 T cell receptor beta chains from one sample sequenced in a study of blood T cell repertoires in COVID-19. Method: immunoSEQ multiplex PCR; TCRdb's copy keeps in-frame clones and lacks some. The sample holds roughly 260,000 clones, around four fifths seen once. Sequenced sample: peripheral blood. These receptors were collected from a woman in her 70s with acute or convalescent COVID-19.

The rearrangement uses TRBV11-3 and TRBJ2-5; D gene ambiguous. The CDR3 runs 13 residues. Germline V gives CDR1 SGHNT, CDR2 YENEEA. With 5 bases removed from V and 1 base from J, the gap between germline ends came to 8 bases. The CDR3 spells CASSPAGQETQYF. CDR3 DNA sequence: TGTGCCAGCAGCCCCGCCGGCCAAGAGACCCAGTACTTC.

The chain couples TRBV9 to TRBJ1-1; D is ambiguous. This CDR3 is built from 15 residues. Between the trimmed V and J ends, which lost 3 bases and 5 bases, there was a span of 17 bases. Germline CDR1 SGDLS, CDR2 YYNGEE. Here the CDR3 reads CASSGPGTVRTEAFF. CDR3 nucleotides: TGTGCCAGCAGCGGCCCCGGCACAGTTCGGACTGAAGCTTTCTTT.

J is TRBJ2-7 and V is TRBV25-1; 8 bases align to TRBD2. Per the germline V gene, CDR1 is MGHDK and CDR2 is SYGVNS. J lost 9 bases, V lost 3 bases, and 10 bases had no gene match. The CDR3 runs 14 residues. The CDR3 nucleotides read TGTGCCAGCAGTGATTTAACTCCGGGGGGGCCGCAGTACTTC. Translated: CASSDLTPGGPQYF.

This clone has only a few counts. CDR3 loop: CATSDSQQVSNEQFF. CDR3 DNA: TGTGCCACCAGTGATTCTCAACAGGTTTCGAATGAGCAGTTCTTC. The chain combines TRBV24-1 with TRBJ2-1; possibly TRBD1 for D (5 bases). V was shortened by 2 bases and J by 7 bases, with 14 bases between the two germline ends. This CDR3 has 15 amino acids. Germline V CDR1 and CDR2: KGHDR, SFDVKD.

CDR3 in DNA: TGTGCCAGCATACGACTAGTCGTAGGGAATGAGCAGTTCTTC. It is translated as CASIRLVVGNEQFF. The chain couples TRBV2 to TRBJ2-1, with D possibly being TRBD2 (6 bases). The CDR3 sequence is 14 residues long. Trimming shortened V by 7 bases and J by 7 bases, and 17 bases separated the two germline ends. CDR1 is SNHLY, CDR2 FYNNEI, per germline.

This clone was observed a single time. The V gene is TRBV7-2, the J gene TRBJ1-1; TRBD1 is a possible D gene (6 bases). The germline V gene has CDR1 SGHTA and CDR2 FQGNSA. The ends were cut back, 5 bases at V and 4 bases at J, with 11 bases in the middle. This CDR3 has 13 amino acids. The CDR3 DNA sequence: TGTGCCAGCAGCATGACAGGAGGCACTGAAGCTTTCTTT. Its translation: CASSMTGGTEAFF.

V usage is TRBV10-3 and J usage is TRBJ1-2, with 7 bases lining up with TRBD1. V was clipped by 3 bases and J by 6 bases; unmatched bases: 4. This CDR3 is built from 13 residues. Per the germline V gene, CDR1 is ENHRY and CDR2 is SYGVKD. CDR3: CAISELTGNGYTF. In DNA form, the CDR3 reads TGTGCCATCAGTGAACTGACAGGGAATGGCTACACCTTC.

This clone has only one observation. V gene TRBV30 combines with J gene TRBJ1-2; TRBD1 matches 10 bases. V shed 1 base, J shed 4 bases, and the junction held 9 bases outside the gene matches. There are 16 residues in the CDR3. In germline, CDR1 is GTSNPN, CDR2 SVGIG (reference sequence). DNA for the CDR3: TGTGCCTGGAGTGGAAGACAGGGGGCTGAGGTCTATGGCTACACCTTC. It translates to CAWSGRQGAEVYGYTF.

CDR3 bases: TGTGCCAGCAGCGCAGGGCCTCTTAATGAAAAACTGTTTTTT. Its translation is CASSAGPLNEKLFF. J is TRBJ1-4 and V is TRBV5-4; D is perhaps TRBD1 (5 bases). The CDR3 extends over 14 amino acids. The germline CDR1 and CDR2 sequences are SGHNT and YYREEE (reference sequence). Trimming cost V 4 bases and J 4 bases, with 11 bases left between them.

V and J are TRBV9 and TRBJ2-6, with D perhaps TRBD2 (7 bases). Looked up from germline, CDR1 is SGDLS and CDR2 is YYNGEE. The CDR3 is made up of 20 amino acids. V was cut by 3 bases and J by 0 bases, with 22 bases left in between. The DNA for the CDR3 is TGTGCCAGCAGCGCCCCGACTGGCGGGGGCCTTATCTCTGGGGCCAACGTCCTGACTTTC. Its protein product is CASSAPTGGGLISGANVLTF.

The chain joins TRBV7-2 to TRBJ2-1; tentatively, D is TRBD2 (6 bases). The CDR3 length is 16 residues. V was shortened by 5 bases and J by 8 bases, with 22 bases between the two germline ends. Germline V gene sequence: CDR1 SGHTA, CDR2 FQGNSA. The CDR3 is CASSATSMYPTDEQFF. In DNA form, the CDR3 reads TGTGCCAGCAGCGCGACTAGTATGTACCCGACCGATGAGCAGTTCTTC.

The CDR3 loop is CASSHDTGGVGQPQHF. CDR3 nucleotides: TGCGCCAGCAGCCACGATACAGGGGGCGTGGGTCAGCCCCAGCATTTT. The chain uses TRBV4-3 and TRBJ1-5; TRBD1 aligns across 9 bases. There are 16 residues in the CDR3. V lost 3 bases to trimming and J lost 6 bases; unmatched junction nucleotides: 9. Germline V lookup: CDR1 LGHNA, CDR2 YSLEER.

The CDR3 loop reads CASITGTNSNQPQHF. CDR3 in DNA: TGTGCCAGCATAACAGGGACTAATAGCAATCAGCCCCAGCATTTT. This chain links TRBV28 with TRBJ1-5, with a possible D match to TRBD1 (6 bases). There are 15 residues in the CDR3. The V end lost 7 bases, the J end lost 0 bases, and 13 bases lay between the germline ends. Germline V lookup: CDR1 MDHEN, CDR2 SYDVKM.